A single T cell receptor beta chain is shown here with its context. This sample is part of a study of tumor-infiltrating lymphocytes in localized non-small cell lung cancer. Study at large: Patients included smokers and never-smokers with various histologies, some sampled after neoadjuvant chemotherapy.

The V and J ends lost 0 bases and 7 bases respectively, with 8 bases between them. The CDR3 is 14 residues long. In germline, CDR1 is SGDLS, CDR2 YYNGEE. Method: immunoSEQ multiplex PCR; TCRdb's copy keeps in-frame clones and lacks some. The sample lists just under 30,000 clones, 80% to 90% occurring once. The V call is TRBV9, the J call TRBJ1-6; the D is unclear. The sample was lung tumor tissue. The clonotype originates from a human donor with non-small cell lung cancer. CDR3 nucleotides: TGTGCCAGCAGCGTAGAAGACCTGAATTCACCCCTCCACTTT. Protein product: CASSVEDLNSPLHF.